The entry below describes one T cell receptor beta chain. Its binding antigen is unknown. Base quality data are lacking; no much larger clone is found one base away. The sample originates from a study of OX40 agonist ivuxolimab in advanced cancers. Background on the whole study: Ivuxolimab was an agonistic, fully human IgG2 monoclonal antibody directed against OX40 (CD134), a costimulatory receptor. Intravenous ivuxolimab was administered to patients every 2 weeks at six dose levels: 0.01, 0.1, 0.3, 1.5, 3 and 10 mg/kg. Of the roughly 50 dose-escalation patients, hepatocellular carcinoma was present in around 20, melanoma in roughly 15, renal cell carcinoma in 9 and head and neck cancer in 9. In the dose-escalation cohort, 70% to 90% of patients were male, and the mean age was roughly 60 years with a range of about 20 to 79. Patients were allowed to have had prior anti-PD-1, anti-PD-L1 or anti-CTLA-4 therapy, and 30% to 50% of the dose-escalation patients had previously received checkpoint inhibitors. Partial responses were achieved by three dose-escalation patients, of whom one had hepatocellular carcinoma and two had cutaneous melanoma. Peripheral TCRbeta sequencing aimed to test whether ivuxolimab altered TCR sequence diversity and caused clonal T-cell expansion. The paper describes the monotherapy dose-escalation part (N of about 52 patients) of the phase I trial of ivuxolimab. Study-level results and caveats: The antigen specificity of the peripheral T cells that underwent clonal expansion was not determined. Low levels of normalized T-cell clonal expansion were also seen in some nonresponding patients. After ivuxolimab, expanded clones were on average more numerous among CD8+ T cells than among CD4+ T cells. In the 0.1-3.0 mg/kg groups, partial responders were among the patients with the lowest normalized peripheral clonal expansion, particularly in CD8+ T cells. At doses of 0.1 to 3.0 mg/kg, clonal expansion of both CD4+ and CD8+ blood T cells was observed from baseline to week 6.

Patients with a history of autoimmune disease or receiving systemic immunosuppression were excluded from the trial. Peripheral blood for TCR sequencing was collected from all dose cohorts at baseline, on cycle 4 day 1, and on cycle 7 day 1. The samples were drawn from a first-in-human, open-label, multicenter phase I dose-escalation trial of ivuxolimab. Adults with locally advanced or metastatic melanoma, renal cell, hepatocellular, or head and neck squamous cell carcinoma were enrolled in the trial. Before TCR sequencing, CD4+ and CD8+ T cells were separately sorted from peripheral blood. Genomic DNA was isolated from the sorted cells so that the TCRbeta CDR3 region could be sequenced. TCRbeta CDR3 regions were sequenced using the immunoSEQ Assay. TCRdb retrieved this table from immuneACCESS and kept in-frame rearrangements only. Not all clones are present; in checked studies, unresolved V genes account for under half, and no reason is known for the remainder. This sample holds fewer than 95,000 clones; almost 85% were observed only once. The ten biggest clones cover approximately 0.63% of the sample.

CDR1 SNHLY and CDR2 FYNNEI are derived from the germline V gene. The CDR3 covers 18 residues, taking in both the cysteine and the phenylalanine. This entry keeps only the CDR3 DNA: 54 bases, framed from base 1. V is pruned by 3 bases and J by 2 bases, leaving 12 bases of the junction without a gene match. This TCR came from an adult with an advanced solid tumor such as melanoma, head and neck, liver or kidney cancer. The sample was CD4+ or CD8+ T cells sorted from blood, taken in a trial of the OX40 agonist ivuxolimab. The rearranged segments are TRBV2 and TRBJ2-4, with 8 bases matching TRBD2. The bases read TGTGCCAGCAGTGAGGGACTAGGCCTAGGCGGTACCAAAAACATTCAGTACTTC. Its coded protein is CASSEGLGLGGTKNIQYF.